This T cell receptor beta chain was obtained from a study of T cell responses to AZD1222 COVID-19 vaccine. Sequencing was performed with immunoSEQ multiplex PCR; in TCRdb, only in-frame clones are kept and a portion is missing. There are about 99,000 clones in the sample; 87% occur only once, and just under 3% lies in the top ten. Trimming took 0 bases from V and 2 from J; bases not matched to a gene: 5. The CDR3 consists of 16 residues. Per the germline V gene, CDR1 is SGDLS and CDR2 is YYNGEE. Turning to this clone: Its specificity is unknown.

Whole-study findings and limits: Spike-spanning, vaccine-associated CD4 TCRs were dominant at 160-218 and 743-854. It should be noted that donors were predominantly white British and more often female, and clonal diversity was possibly underestimated. Once two AZD1222 doses were given, Spike-specific TCR breadth and depth went up. A reported finding is that nearly half of spike-specific TCRs target unmutated variant regions.

This specimen was peripheral blood, taken on day 0 of AZD1222 vaccination. The receptor comes from an adult in good health. The rearrangement links TRBV9 to TRBJ2-4; 7 bases match TRBD2. DNA for the CDR3: TGTGCCAGCAGCGTAGATGTGGGAGGGCCCAAAAACATTCAGTACTTC. Translation gives CASSVDVGGPKNIQYF.